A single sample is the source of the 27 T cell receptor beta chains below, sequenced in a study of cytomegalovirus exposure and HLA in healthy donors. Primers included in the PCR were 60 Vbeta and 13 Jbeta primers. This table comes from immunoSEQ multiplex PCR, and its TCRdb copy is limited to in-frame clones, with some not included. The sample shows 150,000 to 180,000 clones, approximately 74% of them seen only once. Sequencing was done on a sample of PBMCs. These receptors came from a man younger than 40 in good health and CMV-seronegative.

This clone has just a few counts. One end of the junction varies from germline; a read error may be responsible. This chain's CDR3 is CASRAGQGDNQPQNF. CDR3 nucleotide sequence: TGTGCCAGCAGAGCCGGACAGGGCGACAATCAGCCCCAGAATTTT. The genes are TRBV27 and TRBJ1-5, with TRBD1 identical over 8 bases. Germline V gene sequence: CDR1 MNHEY, CDR2 SMNVEV (reference sequence). The CDR3 contains 15 residues.

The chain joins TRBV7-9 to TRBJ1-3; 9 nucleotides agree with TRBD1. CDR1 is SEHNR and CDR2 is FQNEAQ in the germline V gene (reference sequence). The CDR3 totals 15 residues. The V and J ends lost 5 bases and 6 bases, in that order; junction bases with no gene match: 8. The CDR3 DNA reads TGTGCCAGCAGCACAGGGACAGGGTTGGAAAACACCATATATTTT. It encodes CASSTGTGLENTIYF. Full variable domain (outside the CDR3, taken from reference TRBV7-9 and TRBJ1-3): DTGVSQNPRHKITKRGQNVTFRCDPISEHNRLYWYRQTLGQGPEFLTYFQNEAQLEKSRLLSDRFSAERPKGSFSTLEIQRTEQGDSAMYLCASSTGTGLENTIYFGEGSWLTVV.

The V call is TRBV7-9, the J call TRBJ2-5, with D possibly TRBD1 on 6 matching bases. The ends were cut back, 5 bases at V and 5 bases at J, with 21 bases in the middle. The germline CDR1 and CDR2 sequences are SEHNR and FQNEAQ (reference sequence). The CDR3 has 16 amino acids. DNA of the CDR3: TGTGCCAGCAGCGCTCGGGACAACCTACTGGGGGAGACCCAGTACTTC. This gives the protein CASSARDNLLGETQYF.

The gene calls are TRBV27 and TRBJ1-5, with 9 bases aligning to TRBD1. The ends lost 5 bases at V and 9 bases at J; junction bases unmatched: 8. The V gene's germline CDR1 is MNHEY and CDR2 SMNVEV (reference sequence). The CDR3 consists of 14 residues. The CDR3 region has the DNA TGTGCCAGCAGTGCCGGGACAGGGTTAGGGCCCCAGCATTTT. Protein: CASSAGTGLGPQHF.

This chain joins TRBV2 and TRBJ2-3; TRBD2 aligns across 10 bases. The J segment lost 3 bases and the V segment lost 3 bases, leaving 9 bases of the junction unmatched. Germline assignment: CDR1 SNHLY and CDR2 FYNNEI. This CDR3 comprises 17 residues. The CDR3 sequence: CASSEASGGLKTDTQYF. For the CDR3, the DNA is TGTGCCAGCAGTGAGGCTAGCGGGGGCCTCAAGACAGATACGCAGTATTTT.

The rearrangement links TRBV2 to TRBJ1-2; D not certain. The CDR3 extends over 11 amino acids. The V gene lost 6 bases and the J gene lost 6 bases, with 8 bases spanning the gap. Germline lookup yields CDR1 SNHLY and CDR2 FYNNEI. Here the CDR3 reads CASSLTDGYTF. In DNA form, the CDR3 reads TGTGCCAGCAGCCTAACGGATGGCTACACCTTC.

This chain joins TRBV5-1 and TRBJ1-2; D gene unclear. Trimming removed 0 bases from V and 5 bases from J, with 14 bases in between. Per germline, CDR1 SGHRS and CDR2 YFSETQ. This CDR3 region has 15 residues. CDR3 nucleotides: TGCGCCAGCAGCTTGGTTCCAACCAACACGTATGGCTACACCTTC. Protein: CASSLVPTNTYGYTF.

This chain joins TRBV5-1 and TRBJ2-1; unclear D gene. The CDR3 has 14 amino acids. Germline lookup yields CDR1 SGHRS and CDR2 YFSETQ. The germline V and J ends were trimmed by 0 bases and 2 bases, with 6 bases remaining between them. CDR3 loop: CASSLDNTYNEQFF. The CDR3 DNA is TGCGCCAGCAGCTTGGACAATACCTACAATGAGCAGTTCTTC.

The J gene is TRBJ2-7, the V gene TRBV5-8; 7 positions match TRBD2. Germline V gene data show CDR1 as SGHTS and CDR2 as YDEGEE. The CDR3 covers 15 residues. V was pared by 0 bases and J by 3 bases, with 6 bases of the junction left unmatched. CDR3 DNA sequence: TGTGCCAGCAGCTTGGGGCTAGCGGCGATCTACGAGCAGTACTTC. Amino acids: CASSLGLAAIYEQYF.

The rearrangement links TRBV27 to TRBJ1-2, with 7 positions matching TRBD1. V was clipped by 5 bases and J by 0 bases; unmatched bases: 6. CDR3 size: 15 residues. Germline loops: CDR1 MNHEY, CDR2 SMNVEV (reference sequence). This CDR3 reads CASSRGTGANYGYTF. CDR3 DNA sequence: TGTGCCAGCAGTAGGGGCACAGGGGCTAACTATGGCTACACCTTC.

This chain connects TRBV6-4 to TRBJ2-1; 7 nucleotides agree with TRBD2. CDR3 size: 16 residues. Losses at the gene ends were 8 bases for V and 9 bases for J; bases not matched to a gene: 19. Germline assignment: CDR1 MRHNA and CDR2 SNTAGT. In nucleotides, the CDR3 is TGTGCCAGCGGGAGGGACTTTACGGGTTTGTTTAGTGAGCAGTTCTTC. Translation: CASGRDFTGLFSEQFF.

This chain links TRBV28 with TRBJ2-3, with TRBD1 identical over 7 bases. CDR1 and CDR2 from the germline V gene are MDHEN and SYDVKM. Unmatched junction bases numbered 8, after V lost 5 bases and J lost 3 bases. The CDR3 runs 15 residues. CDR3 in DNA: TGTGCCAGCAGTCCCGACGGACAGGCTACAGATACGCAGTATTTT. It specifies CASSPDGQATDTQYF.

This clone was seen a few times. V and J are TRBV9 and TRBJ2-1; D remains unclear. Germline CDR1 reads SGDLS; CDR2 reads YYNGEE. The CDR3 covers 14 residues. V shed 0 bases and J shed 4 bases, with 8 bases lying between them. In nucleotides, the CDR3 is TGTGCCAGCAGCGTAGCGTCAGTATACAATGAGCAGTTCTTC. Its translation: CASSVASVYNEQFF.

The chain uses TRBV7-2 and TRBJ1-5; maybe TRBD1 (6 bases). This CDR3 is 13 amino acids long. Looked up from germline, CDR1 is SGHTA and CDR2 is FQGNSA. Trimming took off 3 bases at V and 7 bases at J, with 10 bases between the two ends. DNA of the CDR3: TGTGCCAGCAGCTTCGACAGGAACCAGCCCCAGCATTTT. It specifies CASSFDRNQPQHF. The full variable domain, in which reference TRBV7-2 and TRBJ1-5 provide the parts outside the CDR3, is GAGVSQSPSNKVTEKGKDVELRCDPISGHTALYWYRQSLGQGLEFLIYFQGNSAPDKSGLPSDRFSAERTGGSVSTLTIQRTQQEDSAVYLCASSFDRNQPQHFGDGTRLSIL.

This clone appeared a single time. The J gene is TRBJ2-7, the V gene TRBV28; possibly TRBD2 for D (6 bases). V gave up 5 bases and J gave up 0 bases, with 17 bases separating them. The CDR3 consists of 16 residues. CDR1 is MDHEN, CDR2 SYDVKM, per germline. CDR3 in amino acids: CASSPQTRFSSYEQYF. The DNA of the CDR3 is TGTGCCAGCAGTCCCCAGACTAGATTTAGCTCCTACGAGCAGTACTTC.

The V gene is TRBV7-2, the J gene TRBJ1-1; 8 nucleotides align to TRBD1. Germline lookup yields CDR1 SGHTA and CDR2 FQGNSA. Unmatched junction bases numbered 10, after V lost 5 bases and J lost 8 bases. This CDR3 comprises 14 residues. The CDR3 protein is CASSLEAWTGEAFF. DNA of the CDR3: TGTGCCAGCAGCCTCGAAGCCTGGACAGGGGAAGCTTTCTTT.

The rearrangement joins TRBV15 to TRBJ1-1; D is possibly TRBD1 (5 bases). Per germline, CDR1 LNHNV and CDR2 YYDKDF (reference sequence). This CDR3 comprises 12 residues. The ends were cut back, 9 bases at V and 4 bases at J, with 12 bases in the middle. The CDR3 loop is CATTVGGTEAFF. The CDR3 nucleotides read TGTGCCACTACCGTGGGGGGCACTGAAGCTTTCTTT.

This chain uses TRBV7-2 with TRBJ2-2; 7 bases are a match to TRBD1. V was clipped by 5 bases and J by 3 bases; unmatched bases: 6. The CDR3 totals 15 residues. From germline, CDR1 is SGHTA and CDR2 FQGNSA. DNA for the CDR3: TGTGCCAGCAGCCGCCGGGACAGCTACACCGGGGAGCTGTTTTTT. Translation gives CASSRRDSYTGELFF. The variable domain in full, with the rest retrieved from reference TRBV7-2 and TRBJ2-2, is GAGVSQSPSNKVTEKGKDVELRCDPISGHTALYWYRQSLGQGLEFLIYFQGNSAPDKSGLPSDRFSAERTGGSVSTLTIQRTQQEDSAVYLCASSRRDSYTGELFFGEGSRLTVL.

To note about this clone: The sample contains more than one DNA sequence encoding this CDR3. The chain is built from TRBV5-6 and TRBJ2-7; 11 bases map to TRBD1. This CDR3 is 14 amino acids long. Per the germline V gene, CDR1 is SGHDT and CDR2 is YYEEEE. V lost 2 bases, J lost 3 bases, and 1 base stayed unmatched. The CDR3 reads CASSFGTGGYEQYF. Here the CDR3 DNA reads TGTGCCAGCAGCTTTGGGACAGGGGGCTACGAGCAGTACTTC.

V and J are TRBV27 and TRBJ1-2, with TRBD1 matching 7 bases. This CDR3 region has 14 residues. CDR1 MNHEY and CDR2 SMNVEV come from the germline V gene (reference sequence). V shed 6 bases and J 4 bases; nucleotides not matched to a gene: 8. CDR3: CASSFTGEGYGYTF. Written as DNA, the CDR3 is TGTGCCAGCAGCTTCACAGGGGAAGGCTATGGCTACACCTTC.

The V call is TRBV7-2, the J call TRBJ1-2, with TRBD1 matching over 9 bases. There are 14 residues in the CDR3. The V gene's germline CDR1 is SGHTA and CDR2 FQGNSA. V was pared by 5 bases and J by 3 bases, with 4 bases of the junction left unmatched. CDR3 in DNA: TGTGCCAGCAGCCGTGGACAGGGGCACTATGGCTACACCTTC. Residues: CASSRGQGHYGYTF.

The CDR3: CSADRGGAYNEQFF. CDR3 bases: TGCAGCGCCGATCGGGGGGGCGCCTACAATGAGCAGTTCTTC. This chain uses TRBV29-1 with TRBJ2-1; TRBD2 matches 8 bases. The CDR3 totals 14 residues. CDR1 is SQVTM and CDR2 is ANQGSEA in the germline V gene. J was trimmed by 2 bases and V by 7 bases; bases with no gene match: 7.

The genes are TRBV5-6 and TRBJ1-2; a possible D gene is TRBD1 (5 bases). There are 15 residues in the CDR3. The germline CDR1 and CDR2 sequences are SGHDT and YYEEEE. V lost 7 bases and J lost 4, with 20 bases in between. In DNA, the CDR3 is TGTGCCAGCCATATGACAGATATGATTTTCTATGGCTACACCTTC. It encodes CASHMTDMIFYGYTF.

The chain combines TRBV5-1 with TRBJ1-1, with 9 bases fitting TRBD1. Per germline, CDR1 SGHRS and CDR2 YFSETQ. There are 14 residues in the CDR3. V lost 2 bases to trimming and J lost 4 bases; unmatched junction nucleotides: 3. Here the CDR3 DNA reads TGCGCCAGCAGCTTACAGGGGGCTGTCACTGAAGCTTTCTTT. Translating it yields CASSLQGAVTEAFF. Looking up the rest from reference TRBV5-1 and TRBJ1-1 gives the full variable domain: KAGVTQTPRYLIKTRGQQVTLSCSPISGHRSVSWYQQTPGQGLQFLFEYFSETQRNKGNFPGRFSGRQFSNSRSEMNVSTLELGDSALYLCASSLQGAVTEAFFGQGTRLTVV.

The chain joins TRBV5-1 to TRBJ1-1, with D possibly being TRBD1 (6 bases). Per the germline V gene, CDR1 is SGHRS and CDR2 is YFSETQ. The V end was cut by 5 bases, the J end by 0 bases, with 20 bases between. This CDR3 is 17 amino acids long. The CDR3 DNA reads TGCGCCAGCAGGGATGACAGGAGTATTACCATGAACACTGAAGCTTTCTTT. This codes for CASRDDRSITMNTEAFF.

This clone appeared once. This chain's CDR3 is CASSFTSGYSDEKLFF. The CDR3 bases are TGTGCCAGCAGCTTCACTTCAGGCTACTCTGACGAAAAACTGTTTTTT. This sequence joins TRBV7-8 and TRBJ1-4, with unresolved D. Trimming stripped 3 bases from V and 8 bases from J, with 19 bases between. This CDR3 has 16 amino acids. The germline CDR1 and CDR2 sequences are SGHVS and FQNEAQ.

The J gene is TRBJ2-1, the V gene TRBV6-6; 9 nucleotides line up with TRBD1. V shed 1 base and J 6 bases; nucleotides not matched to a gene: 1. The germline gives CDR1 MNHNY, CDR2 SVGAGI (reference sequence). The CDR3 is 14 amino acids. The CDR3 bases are TGTGCCAGCAGTTACTTGGACAGGGGCAATGAGCAGTTCTTC. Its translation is CASSYLDRGNEQFF.